The 19 T cell receptor beta chains below all came from one sample that was sequenced in a study of spatial heterogeneity in lung cancer. The sample's time point: blood at routine non-recurrence follow-up after resection. Whole RNA from tumor, nontumor lung or frozen PBMC was sequenced unsorted. TCRdb itself ran the 5' RACE reads through MiXCR, one entry per CDR3 protein. The sample carries about 30,000 distinct CDR3 sequences, 6% recorded once. This sample comprised PBMCs, obtained at follow-up. These receptors all come from a male donor with early-stage non-small cell lung cancer.

This clonotype was counted at least ten times. V and J are TRBV10-3 and TRBJ2-5; possibly TRBD2 for D (5 bases). The V gene lost 4 bases and the J gene lost 3 bases, with 15 bases spanning the gap. The length of the CDR3 is 15 residues. Germline V gives CDR1 ENHRY, CDR2 SYGVKD. The CDR3 spells CAISGTPGKEETQYF. The CDR3 DNA reads as TGTGCCATCAGTGGTACACCGGGAAAAGAAGAGACCCAGTACTTC.

Only a few counts were recorded for this clonotype. The chain combines TRBV7-9 with TRBJ2-1, with 11 bases identical to TRBD2. After removal of 5 bases from V and 7 bases from J, the junction contained 7 bases not matched to a gene. Per the germline V gene, CDR1 is SEHNR and CDR2 is FQNEAQ (reference sequence). This CDR3 contains 15 residues. DNA for the CDR3: TGTGCCAGCAGCCATAGCGGGGGGGCCCCGAATGAGCAGTTCTTC. As protein: CASSHSGGAPNEQFF.

Turning to this clonotype: This may be a read error, as it is one base from a much larger clone. The chain employs TRBV7-3 and TRBJ2-3, with D tentatively TRBD1 or TRBD2 (5 bases each). This CDR3 has 15 amino acids. Germline-derived CDR1 and CDR2 are SGHTA and FQGTGA. The CDR3 is CASGLDPTEGRTQYF. The CDR3 region has the DNA TGTGCCAGCGGCTTAGACCCCACCGAGGGGCGTACGCAGTATTTT.

Ten or more counts support this clonotype. This chain joins TRBV5-1 and TRBJ2-1; TRBD2 aligns across 11 bases. Losses at the gene ends were 1 base for V and 2 bases for J; bases not matched to a gene: 2. The CDR3 has 16 residues. Germline values: CDR1 SGHRS, CDR2 YFSETQ. CDR3 sequence: CASSLRTSGPYNEQFF. In DNA form, the CDR3 reads TGCGCCAGCAGCTTGAGGACTAGCGGGCCCTACAATGAGCAGTTCTTC.

The V and J genes are TRBV30 and TRBJ2-1; 12 nucleotides line up with TRBD2. The CDR3 spans 14 residues. Losses at the gene ends were 0 bases for V and 9 bases for J; bases not matched to a gene: 3. CDR1 and CDR2 from the germline V gene are GTSNPN and SVGIG (reference sequence). CDR3 residues: CAWSVLAGGTEQFF. The CDR3 nucleotides are TGTGCCTGGAGTGTACTAGCGGGGGGAACTGAGCAGTTCTTC.

This clonotype has a count of ten or more. The chain couples TRBV20-1 to TRBJ1-2; a weak D match, TRBD1 (5 bases). The CDR3 consists of 14 residues. Germline V gives CDR1 DFQATT, CDR2 SNEGSKA (reference sequence). Trimming took 3 bases from V and 2 from J, leaving 13 bases between them. As DNA, the CDR3 is TGCAGTGCTAGGGGGGACGGAGGGAACTATGGCTACACCTTC. This encodes CSARGDGGNYGYTF.

This clonotype was counted at least ten times. The genes are TRBV29-1 and TRBJ2-2, with D hard to call. The CDR3 loop spans 14 amino acids. Germline assignment: CDR1 SQVTM and CDR2 ANQGSEA. V lost 3 bases to trimming and J lost 0 bases, with 8 bases between them. CDR3: CSVDGPSNTGELFF. The CDR3 DNA is TGCAGCGTTGACGGCCCATCGAACACCGGGGAGCTGTTTTTT.

This rearrangement joins TRBV27 to TRBJ1-6; TRBD1 matches at 7 bases. Germline CDR1 and CDR2: MNHEY and SMNVEV (reference sequence). This CDR3 is built from 17 residues. J gave up 9 bases and V 2 bases, and 13 bases lay outside the gene matches. CDR3 in DNA: TGTGCCAGCAGTTTAAGACAGGGTTTGGGTCAGATTTCACCCCTCCACTTT. Translating it yields CASSLRQGLGQISPLHF.

A note on this clonotype: The junction departs from the called germline gene at one end, perhaps through a read error. This chain uses TRBV7-7 with TRBJ2-5, with D perhaps matching TRBD1 (6 bases). There are 15 residues in the CDR3. CDR1 and CDR2 from the germline V gene are SSHAT and FNYEAQ (reference sequence). CDR3 loop: CASSSWTATTETQYF. The CDR3 region has the DNA TGTGCTAGCAGCTCCTGGACAGCAACCACGGAGACCCAGTACTTC.

This clonotype was counted many times. The J gene is TRBJ1-3, the V gene TRBV27; tentatively, D is TRBD1 (6 bases). Germline V CDR1 and CDR2: MNHEY, SMNVEV (reference sequence). This CDR3 is built from 15 residues. Trimming took 6 bases from V and 0 from J, leaving 12 bases between them. CDR3 sequence (DNA): TGTGCCAGCAGCCCGCAGGGGTCCTCTGGAAACACCATATATTTT. Translated: CASSPQGSSGNTIYF.

In its sample, this clonotype was seen many times. The chain carries TRBV11-2 and TRBJ2-1; 7 positions match TRBD1. The CDR3 consists of 15 residues. CDR1 SGHAT and CDR2 FQNNGV come from the germline V gene. After removal of 0 bases from V and 7 bases from J, the junction contained 6 bases not matched to a gene. CDR3 sequence (DNA): TGTGCCAGCAGCTTAGATTCCAGGGGGTTGAATGAGCAGTTCTTC. Residues: CASSLDSRGLNEQFF.

This clonotype has at least ten counts. This chain links TRBV5-1 with TRBJ2-7; tentative D call: TRBD2 (6 bases). CDR1 and CDR2 (germline): SGHRS, YFSETQ. V lost 7 bases to trimming and J lost 0 bases, with 14 bases between them. The CDR3 runs to 14 residues. CDR3 in amino acids: CASFRGDSSYEQYF. Written as DNA, the CDR3 is TGCGCCAGCTTCCGCGGGGATAGCTCCTACGAGCAGTACTTC.

This chain uses TRBV12-3 or TRBV12-4 with TRBJ2-1; the match to TRBD2 covers 10 bases. Germline trimming cut 6 bases from V and 10 bases from J; bases unmatched to any gene: 6. CDR3 length: 13 residues. CDR3 in DNA: TGTGCCAGCAGAGCGGGAGGGCCTAGGGAGCAGTTCTTC. Its protein is CASRAGGPREQFF.

This clonotype was recorded a few times. The chain couples TRBV20-1 to TRBJ2-1; no firm D call. Trimming pared 7 bases from V and 5 bases from J, leaving 18 bases between. CDR3 size: 14 residues. Germline V lookup: CDR1 DFQATT, CDR2 SNEGSKA (reference sequence). CDR3 DNA sequence: TGCAGTGTCTTCCAGACGCCGTCCAACAATGAGCAGTTCTTC. Translation: CSVFQTPSNNEQFF.

The chain joins TRBV5-1 to TRBJ1-4; 8 bases fit TRBD1. Germline lookup yields CDR1 SGHRS and CDR2 YFSETQ. The CDR3 runs 15 residues. The ends lost 1 base at V and 6 bases at J; junction bases unmatched: 5. CDR3 in amino acids: CASSLSGGGDEKLFF. CDR3 nucleotide sequence: TGCGCCAGCAGCTTGTCAGGGGGCGGGGATGAAAAACTGTTTTTT.

This clonotype was picked up many times. The chain has TRBV6-2 or TRBV6-3 and TRBJ2-1, with D unresolved. The CDR3 covers 12 residues. With 5 bases removed from V and 5 bases from J, the gap between germline ends came to 7 bases. Germline V gene data show CDR1 as MNHEY and CDR2 as SVGEGT. CDR3 nucleotides: TGTGCCAGCAGTCGTCCGAACAATGAGCAGTTCTTC. Residues: CASSRPNNEQFF.

This clonotype was observed many times. V gene TRBV4-1 combines with J gene TRBJ1-1, with TRBD1 matching 7 bases. This CDR3 comprises 14 residues. Looked up from germline, CDR1 is MGHRA and CDR2 is YSYEKL. The trim removed 2 bases at V and 5 bases at J, leaving 5 bases unmatched. The CDR3 region has the DNA TGCGCCAGCAGCCAAACCCGGGACAGAACTGAAGCTTTCTTT. This encodes CASSQTRDRTEAFF.

V gene TRBV12-3 or TRBV12-4 combines with J gene TRBJ2-2, with D unresolved. Trimming pared 3 bases from V and 6 bases from J, leaving 5 bases between. CDR3 length: 12 amino acids. This chain's CDR3 is CASSFPPGELFF. CDR3 in DNA: TGTGCCAGCAGTTTCCCCCCCGGGGAGCTGTTTTTT.

This clonotype came up many times. The chain combines TRBV3-1 with TRBJ2-1, with 13 bases matching TRBD2. Germline loops: CDR1 LGHDT, CDR2 YNNKEL (reference sequence). V shed 4 bases and J 7 bases; nucleotides not matched to a gene: 4. The CDR3 contains 15 residues. CDR3 sequence reads: CASSPGLAGLNEQFF. The CDR3 bases are TGTGCCAGCAGCCCGGGACTAGCGGGACTGAATGAGCAGTTCTTC.